One and the same sample provided the 27 T cell receptor beta chains below, sequenced in a study of early T cells in non-severe SARS-CoV-2 infection. Each CDR3 protein gets one entry after TCRdb re-called the 5' RACE reads with MiXCR. Altogether tens of thousands of distinct CDR3 sequences are present, about 15% being singletons, with the ten largest covering 4.1%. The specimen was whole blood, collected at baseline. Source of these receptors: an adult who was a healthcare worker with PCR-confirmed SARS-CoV-2 infection or an uninfected control (not recorded which).

This clonotype was found a few times. This rearrangement joins TRBV5-5 to TRBJ2-3; D gene uncertain. CDR1 and CDR2 (germline): SGHKS, YYEKEE (reference sequence). Trimming pared 7 bases from V and 0 bases from J, leaving 12 bases between. This CDR3 region has 14 residues. The CDR3 here is CASGAMISTDTQYF. The CDR3 DNA reads TGTGCCAGCGGCGCCATGATAAGCACAGATACGCAGTATTTT. Full variable domain (missing parts from reference TRBV5-5 and TRBJ2-3): DAGVTQSPTHLIKTRGQQVTLRCSPISGHKSVSWYQQVLGQGPQFIFQYYEKEERGRGNFPDRFSARQFPNYSSELNVNALLLGDSALYLCASGAMISTDTQYFGPGTRLTVL.

This chain joins TRBV13 and TRBJ2-2; 8 bases fit TRBD2. This CDR3 has 17 amino acids. Germline V gene data show CDR1 as PRHDT and CDR2 as FYEKMQ (reference sequence). V dropped 0 bases and J dropped 4; count of bases not matched to a gene: 7. CDR3 protein: CASSLGLGTRITGELFF. The CDR3 DNA follows: TGTGCCAGCAGCTTAGGCCTGGGGACTAGGATCACCGGGGAGCTGTTTTTT. The whole variable domain, filled in from reference TRBV13 and TRBJ2-2, reads AAGVIQSPRHLIKEKRETATLKCYPIPRHDTVYWYQQGPGQDPQFLISFYEKMQSDKGSIPDRFSAQQFSDYHSELNMSSLELGDSALYFCASSLGLGTRITGELFFGEGSRLTVL.

The chain is built from TRBV20-1 and TRBJ2-1; no clear D gene. Trimming left V 1 base short and J 5 bases short, with 12 bases between. The CDR3 spans 14 residues. Germline CDR1 DFQATT, CDR2 SNEGSKA (reference sequence). Here the CDR3 reads CSARVGAANNEQFF. The CDR3 bases are TGCAGTGCTAGAGTGGGTGCCGCGAACAATGAGCAGTTCTTC.

This clonotype was found a few times. The genes are TRBV9 and TRBJ2-1; TRBD2 is a possible D gene (6 bases). Germline-derived CDR1 and CDR2 are SGDLS and YYNGEE. CDR3 length: 16 residues. The V end was cut by 3 bases, the J end by 7 bases, with 20 bases between. As DNA, the CDR3 is TGTGCCAGCAGCGCAATGACTCTAGCGACGGGGAATGAGCAGTTCTTC. Protein: CASSAMTLATGNEQFF.

The chain joins TRBV5-1 to TRBJ1-1; 7 positions match TRBD1. The V gene end was trimmed by 4 bases and the J gene end by 5 bases; junction bases not matched to a gene: 8. Germline CDR1 is SGHRS and CDR2 is YFSETQ. The CDR3 consists of 14 residues. This CDR3 is CASSPRDSRTEAFF. CDR3 sequence (DNA): TGCGCCAGCAGCCCACGGGACAGTCGGACTGAAGCTTTCTTT.

The chain uses TRBV20-1 and TRBJ2-7; tentatively, D is TRBD2 (6 bases). Between the trimmed V and J ends, which lost 3 bases and 1 base, there was a span of 7 bases. There are 12 residues in the CDR3. Germline CDR1 is DFQATT and CDR2 is SNEGSKA (reference sequence). DNA for the CDR3: TGCAGTGCTAGGGAGGGTTCCTACGAGCAGTACTTC. Translated, it gives CSAREGSYEQYF.

In this sample, this clonotype turned up a few times. The chain joins TRBV11-2 to TRBJ2-3, with D perhaps TRBD2 (6 bases). Germline assignment: CDR1 SGHAT and CDR2 FQNNGV. This CDR3 comprises 16 residues. The V end was cut by 4 bases, the J end by 1 base, with 15 bases between. CDR3 in DNA: TGTGCCAGCAGCTCCGCGAGCGGGCGTGGCACAGATACGCAGTATTTT. Its translation: CASSSASGRGTDTQYF.

This clonotype was observed at least ten times. This chain uses TRBV7-9 with TRBJ2-5; D gene uncertain. V was cut by 4 bases and J by 5 bases, with 14 bases left in between. The CDR3 has 14 residues. Germline loops: CDR1 SEHNR, CDR2 FQNEAQ (reference sequence). The CDR3, as DNA: TGTGCCAGCAGCTCCCAACAAAACGGGGAGACCCAGTACTTC. This encodes CASSSQQNGETQYF.

V is TRBV5-1 and J is TRBJ2-7, with TRBD2 matching over 12 bases. The J segment lost 6 bases and the V segment lost 1 base, leaving 8 bases of the junction unmatched. Germline CDR1 SGHRS, CDR2 YFSETQ. The length of the CDR3 is 16 residues. CDR3 DNA sequence: TGCGCCAGCAGCTTGCTCCTAGCGGGAGGGGGAGGCGAGCAGTACTTC. It specifies CASSLLLAGGGGEQYF.

The table lists this clonotype with a few counts. The genes are TRBV5-6 and TRBJ2-6; 9 bases match TRBD1. The CDR3 loop spans 19 amino acids. V lost 3 bases and J lost 4; bases outside the gene matches: 14. Germline CDR1 reads SGHDT; CDR2 reads YYEEEE. CDR3 loop: CASSSRDRDLLVGANVLTF. In DNA, the CDR3 is TGTGCCAGCAGCTCCCGGGACAGGGACCTCCTTGTGGGGGCCAACGTCCTGACTTTC.

This clonotype came up many times. The chain links TRBV28 to TRBJ2-1, with a weak D call TRBD2 (5 bases). The CDR3 loop spans 14 amino acids. Trimming left V 3 bases short and J 12 bases short, with 18 bases between. Germline V gives CDR1 MDHEN, CDR2 SYDVKM. The CDR3 protein is CASSLEAVVFVQFF. CDR3 sequence (DNA): TGTGCCAGCAGTTTGGAAGCGGTAGTATTCGTGCAGTTCTTC.

Ten or more counts support this clonotype. V and J are TRBV2 and TRBJ2-7; the D call may be TRBD1 or TRBD2 (6 bases each). Germline CDR1 reads SNHLY; CDR2 reads FYNNEI. The CDR3 totals 14 residues. The V end was cut by 8 bases, the J end by 5 bases, with 19 bases between. The DNA of the CDR3 is TGTGCCAGCCGGGGGCCGGATCCGAGTCACGAGCAGTACTTC. This codes for CASRGPDPSHEQYF.

This clonotype was observed at least ten times. CDR3 DNA sequence: TGTGCCAGCGGGGGGCCATACTACGAGCAGTACTTC. It translates to CASGGPYYEQYF. The rearrangement links TRBV7-8 to TRBJ2-7; D may correspond to TRBD1 or TRBD2 (6 bases each). Germline V CDR1 and CDR2: SGHVS, FQNEAQ. The length of the CDR3 is 12 residues. V lost 8 bases to trimming and J lost 3 bases, with 11 bases between them.

The chain recombines TRBV13 with TRBJ1-3, with a tentative D call TRBD1 (5 bases). From germline, CDR1 is PRHDT and CDR2 FYEKMQ (reference sequence). This CDR3 has 13 amino acids. With 11 bases removed from V and 4 bases from J, the gap between germline ends came to 15 bases. The CDR3 loop is CACTGLSGNTIYF. The DNA of the CDR3 is TGTGCCTGTACGGGGCTATCGGGAAACACCATATATTTT.

This clonotype was detected only a few times. The chain recombines TRBV28 with TRBJ2-1; 11 positions match TRBD2. CDR3 size: 15 residues. V lost 5 bases, J lost 9 bases, and 9 bases stayed unmatched. Germline V lookup: CDR1 MDHEN, CDR2 SYDVKM. CDR3 coding DNA: TGTGCCAGCAGTATACTAGCGGGAGTCACCGCTGAGCAGTTCTTC. This sequence encodes CASSILAGVTAEQFF.

This chain links TRBV20-1 with TRBJ1-5; D unclear. Trimming removed 1 base from V and 3 bases from J, with 1 base in between. This CDR3 has 11 amino acids. Germline loops: CDR1 DFQATT, CDR2 SNEGSKA (reference sequence). CDR3 amino acids: CSARANQPQHF. CDR3 in DNA: TGCAGTGCTAGAGCCAATCAGCCCCAGCATTTT.

V is TRBV14 and J is TRBJ2-1; 8 bases line up with TRBD2. The germline CDR1 and CDR2 sequences are SGHDN and FVKESK. The CDR3 is made up of 18 amino acids. The junction had 18 bases not matched to a gene; V was cut back by 5 bases and J by 6 bases. The CDR3 DNA reads TGTGCCAGCAGCTCCAAGAATCCGGCGGGACTAGGGCGCAATGAGCAGTTCTTC. Its translation: CASSSKNPAGLGRNEQFF. Full variable domain (missing parts from reference TRBV14 and TRBJ2-1): EAGVTQFPSHSVIEKGQTVTLRCDPISGHDNLYWYRRVMGKEIKFLLHFVKESKQDESGMPNNRFLAERTGGTYSTLKVQPAELEDSGVYFCASSSKNPAGLGRNEQFFGPGTRLTVL.

The chain uses TRBV11-2 and TRBJ2-2; D may be TRBD1 (6 bases). The CDR3 is 16 residues long. CDR1 is SGHAT, CDR2 FQNNGV, per germline. Trimming took off 4 bases at V and 0 bases at J, with 12 bases between the two ends. The CDR3: CASSSFQGTNTGELFF. DNA for the CDR3: TGTGCCAGCAGCTCGTTTCAGGGGACGAACACCGGGGAGCTGTTTTTT.

This clonotype was seen ten or more times. The chain couples TRBV1 to TRBJ1-5. TRBV1 corresponds to a pseudogene. The CDR3 totals 13 residues. CDR3 bases: TGCACCAGCAGCCAAGAAGGATATCAGCCCCAGCATTTT. Encoded protein: CTSSQEGYQPQHF.

This rearrangement joins TRBV3-1 to TRBJ2-1; D is possibly TRBD2 (5 bases). Germline V gene lookup returns CDR1 LGHDT and CDR2 YNNKEL (reference sequence). The CDR3 covers 17 residues. Trimming took off 5 bases at V and 0 bases at J, with 17 bases between the two ends. In nucleotides, the CDR3 is TGTGCCAGCAGCGATGGACTCGCGAGACACTCCTACAATGAGCAGTTCTTC. Protein product: CASSDGLARHSYNEQFF.

This clonotype showed up just once. This chain joins TRBV11-2 and TRBJ1-5, with 7 bases matching TRBD1. The CDR3 has 16 residues. The J segment lost 4 bases and the V segment lost 0 bases, leaving 6 bases of the junction unmatched. The V gene's germline CDR1 is SGHAT and CDR2 FQNNGV. This CDR3 reads CASSLDLRQGNQPQHF. The CDR3 DNA reads TGTGCCAGCAGCTTAGATCTTCGACAGGGAAATCAGCCCCAGCATTTT.

In this sample, this clonotype turned up a few times. The chain recombines TRBV18 with TRBJ2-7; the D is unclear. The CDR3 is 12 residues long. V shed 2 bases and J shed 2 bases, with 4 bases lying between them. The germline gives CDR1 KGHSH, CDR2 LQKENI. In DNA, the CDR3 is TGTGCCAGCTCACCATCGGCCTACGAGCAGTACTTC. Translated, it gives CASSPSAYEQYF.

V usage is TRBV10-3 and J usage is TRBJ2-2, with 9 bases that match TRBD1. This CDR3 has 14 residues. J was trimmed by 6 bases and V by 9 bases; bases with no gene match: 8. Germline-derived CDR1 and CDR2 are ENHRY and SYGVKD. The CDR3 nucleotides are TGTGCCATAGGGGACAGGGAAGCAGCCGGGGAGCTGTTTTTT. It codes for CAIGDREAAGELFF.

The gene calls are TRBV6-6 and TRBJ2-5; TRBD1 agrees at 7 bases. J gave up 3 bases and V 7 bases, and 5 bases lay outside the gene matches. The CDR3 has 13 residues. CDR1 and CDR2 from the germline V gene are MNHNY and SVGAGI (reference sequence). This chain's CDR3 is CASTRTGEETQYF. Written as DNA, the CDR3 is TGTGCCAGCACTCGTACAGGGGAAGAGACCCAGTACTTC.

The CDR3 DNA sequence: TGTGCCAGCAGTTGGATCAACCTGGGGACTGAAGCTTTCTTT. It translates to CASSWINLGTEAFF. V usage is TRBV12-3 or TRBV12-4 and J usage is TRBJ1-1; no reliable D call. This CDR3 has 14 amino acids. V dropped 4 bases and J dropped 5 bases, with 14 bases sitting between them.

This clonotype has only a few counts. The chain employs TRBV10-3 and TRBJ1-1; TRBD1 might be the D (6 bases). CDR1 ENHRY and CDR2 SYGVKD come from the germline V gene. Trimming shortened V by 3 bases and J by 1 base, and 12 bases separated the two germline ends. This CDR3 comprises 15 residues. The CDR3 protein is CAISDPGHPNTEAFF. The CDR3 DNA reads as TGTGCCATCAGTGACCCGGGACACCCGAACACTGAAGCTTTCTTT.

The chain is built from TRBV12-3 or TRBV12-4 and TRBJ1-1; unclear D gene. Trimming took 5 bases from V and 1 from J, leaving 8 bases between them. This CDR3 has 13 amino acids. The CDR3 bases are TGTGCCAGCAGTCCCCGGGAGAACACTGAAGCTTTCTTT. Translated, it gives CASSPRENTEAFF.